This T cell receptor beta chain emerged from a study of T cells in tumors after PD-1 blockade. Study at large: Either cemiplimab 350 mg every 2 weeks or pembrolizumab 200 mg every 3 weeks was given. Some patients also took daily vismodegib 150 mg during anti-PD-1 treatment. Peripheral blood samples averaged approximately 37,000 unique clonotypes and roughly 110,000 templates.

The assay was immunoSEQ multiplex PCR, and TCRdb's table has in-frame clones only and misses some. This table holds around 60,000 clones, around 80% found once. There are 15 residues in the CDR3. Germline V gene data show CDR1 as SGHTA and CDR2 as FQGNSA. V shed 3 bases and J 4 bases; nucleotides not matched to a gene: 6. The sample consisted of PBMCs, taken before anti-PD-1 treatment. The genes are TRBV7-2 and TRBJ2-5; TRBD2 matches 9 bases. The receptor was isolated from a human donor with basal cell carcinoma. DNA for the CDR3: TGTGCCAGCAGCTTGGGCGGGGGGGCCGTAGAGACCCAGTACTTC. Residues: CASSLGGGAVETQYF.